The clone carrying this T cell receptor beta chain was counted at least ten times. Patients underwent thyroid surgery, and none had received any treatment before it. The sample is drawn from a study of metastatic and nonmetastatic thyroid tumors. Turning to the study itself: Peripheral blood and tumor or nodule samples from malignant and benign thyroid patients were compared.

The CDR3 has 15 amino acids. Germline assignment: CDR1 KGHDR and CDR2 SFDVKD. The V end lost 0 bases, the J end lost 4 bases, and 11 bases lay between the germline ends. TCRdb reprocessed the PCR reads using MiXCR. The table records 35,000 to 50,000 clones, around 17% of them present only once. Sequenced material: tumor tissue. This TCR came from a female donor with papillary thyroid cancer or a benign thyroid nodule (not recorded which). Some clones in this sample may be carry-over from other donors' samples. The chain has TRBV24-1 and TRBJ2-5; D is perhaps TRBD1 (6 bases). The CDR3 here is CATSDLRDNRETQYF. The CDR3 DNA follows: TGTGCCACCAGTGATTTGCGGGACAATCGAGAGACCCAGTACTTC.